This TCR beta chain was sequenced in a study of beta chain features in type 1 diabetes. Blood was drawn once from each donor into heparinised tubes. The draws averaged around 110 mL. This clone was seen only a few times. The antigen remains undetermined. Germline V gene lookup returns CDR1 MDHEN and CDR2 SYDVKM. Trimming cost V 3 bases and J 4 bases; bases outside gene matches: 3. The CDR3 runs 14 residues. Study-wide points: The VDJ junctions of type 1 diabetes patients carried fewer insertions and more deletions.

Isolated RNA was reverse transcribed in full, so expressed TCRB transcripts were sequenced. Approximately 3.5 million reads, on average, came from each naive, central memory and regulatory T cell sample. Clones were sequenced by immunoSEQ multiplex PCR, and TCRdb holds only the in-frame ones, with some missing. In the table there are hundreds of thousands of clones, 8% to 13% of which are singletons. Sequencing was done on a sample of naive CD4+ T cells from blood. The sequence was collected from a woman under 40 in good health. The rearrangement joins TRBV28 to TRBJ2-5; 9 nucleotides match TRBD2. CDR3 coding DNA: TGTGCCAGCAGTTTGGCGGGGGGGAGAGAGACCCAGTACTTC. Translated, it gives CASSLAGGRETQYF.